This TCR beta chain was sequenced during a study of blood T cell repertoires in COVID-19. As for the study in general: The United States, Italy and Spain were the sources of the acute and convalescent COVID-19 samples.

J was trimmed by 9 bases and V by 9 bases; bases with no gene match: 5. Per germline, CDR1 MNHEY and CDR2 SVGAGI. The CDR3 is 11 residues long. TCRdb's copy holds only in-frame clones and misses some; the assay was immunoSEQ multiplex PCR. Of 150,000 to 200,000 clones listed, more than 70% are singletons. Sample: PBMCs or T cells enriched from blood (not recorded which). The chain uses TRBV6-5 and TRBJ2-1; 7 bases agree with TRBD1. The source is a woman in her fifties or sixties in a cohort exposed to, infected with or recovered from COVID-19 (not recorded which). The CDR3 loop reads CASTQGSEQFF. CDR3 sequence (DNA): TGTGCCAGTACACAGGGGAGTGAGCAGTTCTTC.